Shown below are 18 T cell receptor beta chains from a single sample sequenced in a study of blood T cells in healthy people across ages. Through a sample-barcoded 5' primer and a J-beta primer mix, a second PCR was run for roughly 6 to 11 cycles. TCRdb analysed the 5' RACE reads with MiXCR anew, one entry per CDR3 protein. The sample lists 550,000 to 600,000 distinct CDR3 sequences, approximately 27% seen once, with about a fifth in the top ten. The sequenced sample consisted of blood. These receptors all come from a woman aged 70-85 years in good health.

This sequence joins TRBV28 and TRBJ2-5, with TRBD1 identical over 12 bases. Matching the DNA end better, TRBJ2-1 makes the J call doubtful. The CDR3 is made up of 16 amino acids. In germline, CDR1 is MDHEN, CDR2 SYDVKM. DNA for the CDR3: TGTGCCAGCAGTTCTCGTAAGGGACAGGGGGCGTTTGAGCAGTTCTTC. Residues: CASSSRKGQGAFEQFF.

This clonotype turned up a few times. The V gene is TRBV14, the J gene TRBJ1-6; D gene unclear. The length of the CDR3 is 16 residues. Germline CDR1 and CDR2: SGHDN and FVKESK. Trimming removed 0 bases from V and 0 bases from J, with 6 bases in between. CDR3 protein: CASSQERNSYNSPLHF. The CDR3, as DNA: TGTGCCAGCAGCCAAGAAAGGAACTCCTATAATTCACCCCTCCACTTT.

The table lists this clonotype with a few counts. The chain is built from TRBV6-1 and TRBJ1-1; D might be TRBD1 (6 bases). V was trimmed by 7 bases and J by 6 bases, leaving 24 bases between them. This CDR3 region has 16 residues. Germline CDR1 MNHNS, CDR2 SASEGT. CDR3 loop: CASIPTEGVGGSEAFF. In DNA form, the CDR3 reads TGTGCCAGCATCCCTACCGAGGGGGTAGGAGGGTCTGAAGCTTTCTTT.

V usage is TRBV11-2 and J usage is TRBJ2-1, with 10 nucleotides matching TRBD2. J gave up 7 bases and V 3 bases, and 3 bases lay outside the gene matches. Germline-derived CDR1 and CDR2 are SGHAT and FQNNGV. The CDR3 loop spans 14 amino acids. The CDR3 coding sequence is TGTGCCAGCAGCTTTAGCGGGGGGTTAAATGAGCAGTTCTTC. It is translated as CASSFSGGLNEQFF.

J is TRBJ2-5 and V is TRBV2, with 8 bases lining up with TRBD2. This CDR3 contains 16 residues. Germline V gives CDR1 SNHLY, CDR2 FYNNEI. J was trimmed by 5 bases and V by 2 bases; bases with no gene match: 10. As DNA, the CDR3 is TGTGCCAGCAGTGAAAGGTCCGGGAGGGTCGGGGAGACCCAGTACTTC. Amino acids: CASSERSGRVGETQYF. The full variable domain, with the rest looked up from reference TRBV2 and TRBJ2-5, is EPEVTQTPSHQVTQMGQEVILRCVPISNHLYFYWYRQILGQKVEFLVSFYNNEISEKSEIFDDQFSVERPDGSNFTLKIRSTKLEDSAMYFCASSERSGRVGETQYFGPGTRLLVL.

The rearrangement uses TRBV9 and TRBJ1-2; D unclear. Trimming took off 0 bases at V and 4 bases at J, with 7 bases between the two ends. The CDR3 covers 13 residues. CDR1 is SGDLS, CDR2 YYNGEE, per germline. The CDR3 here is CASSVEYGYGYTF. CDR3 bases: TGTGCCAGCAGCGTAGAGTATGGCTATGGCTACACCTTC.

This clonotype was observed a handful of times. The chain joins TRBV2 to TRBJ1-2, with D perhaps matching TRBD1 (5 bases). This CDR3 contains 15 residues. Germline V gives CDR1 SNHLY, CDR2 FYNNEI. V was cut by 4 bases and J by 7 bases, with 19 bases left in between. CDR3 sequence: CASSGALQGTGGYTF. CDR3 coding DNA: TGTGCCAGCAGTGGAGCGCTTCAAGGGACGGGTGGCTACACCTTC.

This clonotype was found a few times. The V call is TRBV10-3, the J call TRBJ1-1; D not resolved. Trimming removed 6 bases from V and 7 bases from J, with 12 bases in between. Per germline, CDR1 ENHRY and CDR2 SYGVKD. The CDR3 totals 12 residues. In nucleotides, the CDR3 is TGTGCCATCAGCACCCCCAGGAATGAAGCTTTCTTT. It encodes CAISTPRNEAFF.

This clonotype was picked up a small number of times. At one of its ends the junction is not consistent with the germline gene, which may arise from a read error. The chain recombines TRBV7-9 with TRBJ1-2, with D hard to call. The CDR3 contains 10 residues. Germline V lookup: CDR1 SEHNR, CDR2 FQNEAQ (reference sequence). The CDR3 reads CASSLVGCTF. The CDR3 DNA sequence: TGTGCCAGCAGCTTGGTTGGCTGCACCTTC.

The V call is TRBV9, the J call TRBJ1-4, with D unclear. The CDR3 contains 12 residues. Trimming stripped 2 bases from V and 8 bases from J, with 7 bases between. Germline-derived CDR1 and CDR2 are SGDLS and YYNGEE. CDR3 residues: CASSVRGEKLFF. Here the CDR3 DNA reads TGTGCCAGCAGCGTTCGGGGAGAAAAACTGTTTTTT.

This chain uses TRBV4-3 with TRBJ1-1; a weak D match, TRBD1 (5 bases). Trimming took 1 base from V and 6 from J, leaving 6 bases between them. CDR1 LGHNA and CDR2 YSLEER come from the germline V gene. This CDR3 has 12 amino acids. The DNA of the CDR3 is TGCGCCAGCAGCCAAGGGGGGGCTGAAGCTTTCTTT. The encoded protein is CASSQGGAEAFF.

V usage is TRBV24-1 and J usage is TRBJ1-2; D may be TRBD1 (5 bases). The CDR3 spans 13 residues. The ends were cut back, 5 bases at V and 4 bases at J, with 10 bases in the middle. The germline gives CDR1 KGHDR, CDR2 SFDVKD. CDR3 DNA sequence: TGTGCCACCAGTGCCGGGACTTCCTATGGCTACACCTTC. Encoded protein: CATSAGTSYGYTF.

This clonotype was detected once. The CDR3 bases are TGCAGTGCTAGCCGGACAGGGAACACCGGGGAGCTGTTTTTT. This encodes CSASRTGNTGELFF. This chain links TRBV20-1 with TRBJ2-2; the match to TRBD1 covers 7 bases. V lost 3 bases to trimming and J lost 1 base; unmatched junction nucleotides: 2. Germline V lookup: CDR1 DFQATT, CDR2 SNEGSKA (reference sequence). This CDR3 contains 14 residues.

In this sample, this clonotype turned up a few times. The chain joins TRBV20-1 to TRBJ2-3; D might be TRBD2 (5 bases). Trimming removed 0 bases from V and 6 bases from J, with 16 bases in between. Germline V gene sequence: CDR1 DFQATT, CDR2 SNEGSKA (reference sequence). The CDR3 extends over 15 amino acids. CDR3 residues: CSAREGSVRGDTQYF. The CDR3 DNA is TGCAGTGCTAGAGAGGGTAGCGTGCGTGGGGATACGCAGTATTTT.

CDR3 bases: TGTGCCAGCAGCCTACTTCCGGGACAGCGAAGGGAGACCCAGTACTTC. Its translation: CASSLLPGQRRETQYF. The chain combines TRBV7-8 with TRBJ2-5, with 7 bases that match TRBD1. V lost 5 bases and J lost 5; bases outside the gene matches: 14. The CDR3 is 16 residues long. The germline V gene encodes CDR1 SGHVS and CDR2 FQNEAQ.

This clonotype has just a few counts. The V call is TRBV6-4, the J call TRBJ2-1; 10 nucleotides match TRBD1. Trimming at V came to 6 bases and at J to 3 bases, leaving 8 bases not matched to a gene. Germline CDR1 MRHNA, CDR2 SNTAGT. This CDR3 region has 16 residues. In nucleotides, the CDR3 is TGTGCCAGCAGCCGATCCGGGACAGGGGACTACAATGAGCAGTTCTTC. This translates into CASSRSGTGDYNEQFF.

The chain recombines TRBV5-1 with TRBJ2-2; no firm D call. With 0 bases removed from V and 0 bases from J, the gap between germline ends came to 3 bases. CDR3 length: 14 residues. CDR1 is SGHRS, CDR2 YFSETQ, per germline. The CDR3 bases are TGCGCCAGCAGCTTGGGGACGAACACCGGGGAGCTGTTTTTT. This translates into CASSLGTNTGELFF.

This chain links TRBV6-6 with TRBJ2-3; D is unresolved. The CDR3 contains 14 residues. The V gene lost 6 bases and the J gene lost 0 bases, with 10 bases spanning the gap. CDR1 and CDR2 (germline): MNHNY, SVGAGI (reference sequence). The CDR3, as DNA: TGTGCCAGCAGGCCCCCTGCCAGCACAGATACGCAGTATTTT. It translates to CASRPPASTDTQYF.